Below, 15 T cell receptor beta chains from the same sample are listed, as sequenced in a study of pediatric ulcerative colitis. One to two pinch biopsies were taken from the rectum during colonoscopy. Only in-frame clones appear in the TCRdb table, and some are missing; sequencing was by immunoSEQ multiplex PCR. The sample has more than 40,000 clones; 78% are singletons. The specimen sequenced was gut tissue. The receptor source for this set is a girl between 10 and 17 years old with moderate ulcerative colitis.

The table lists this clone with a count of one. The rearrangement links TRBV28 to TRBJ1-3; D unresolved. Germline loops: CDR1 MDHEN, CDR2 SYDVKM. This CDR3 contains 17 residues. Trimming removed 2 bases at V and 1 base at J, with 15 bases between. The CDR3: CASSLRGRGISGNTIYF. As DNA, the CDR3 is TGTGCCAGCAGTTTAAGAGGGCGAGGGATATCTGGAAACACCATATATTTT.

The chain joins TRBV2 to TRBJ2-7; D is possibly TRBD1 (5 bases). The CDR3 sequence is 13 residues long. V was pared by 5 bases and J by 3 bases, with 11 bases between. Germline CDR1 reads SNHLY; CDR2 reads FYNNEI. This chain's CDR3 is CASSRTLVYEQYF. The CDR3 region has the DNA TGTGCCAGCAGTCGGACACTGGTCTACGAGCAGTACTTC.

In DNA form, the CDR3 reads TGTGCCAGCAGCGGGCAAGAGACCCAGTACTTC. It yields the protein CASSGQETQYF. The chain has TRBV5-4 and TRBJ2-5; D not resolved. V was clipped by 4 bases and J by 2 bases, with 3 bases between them. The germline CDR1 and CDR2 sequences are SGHNT and YYREEE (reference sequence). The CDR3 has 11 amino acids. Combining the CDR3 with reference TRBV5-4 and TRBJ2-5 gives the whole variable domain ETGVTQSPTHLIKTRGQQVTLRCSSQSGHNTVSWYQQALGQGPQFIFQYYREEENGRGNFPPRFSGLQFPNYSSELNVNALELDDSALYLCASSGQETQYFGPGTRLLVL.

J is TRBJ2-7 and V is TRBV7-9; D may correspond to TRBD1 or TRBD2 (5 bases each). V dropped 0 bases and J dropped 2 bases, with 8 bases sitting between them. Looked up from germline, CDR1 is SEHNR and CDR2 is FQNEAQ (reference sequence). This CDR3 is built from 14 residues. DNA of the CDR3: TGTGCCAGCAGCTTAGCGGGGGAGACCTACGAGCAGTACTTC. Its protein is CASSLAGETYEQYF.

The V gene is TRBV2, the J gene TRBJ2-1, with D uncertain. The germline gives CDR1 SNHLY, CDR2 FYNNEI. With 6 bases removed from V and 1 base from J, the gap between germline ends came to 13 bases. CDR3 size: 15 residues. CDR3 protein: CASRDWRFSYNEQFF. For the CDR3, the DNA is TGTGCCAGCAGGGATTGGCGGTTTTCCTACAATGAGCAGTTCTTC. Full variable domain (rest looked up from reference TRBV2 and TRBJ2-1): EPEVTQTPSHQVTQMGQEVILRCVPISNHLYFYWYRQILGQKVEFLVSFYNNEISEKSEIFDDQFSVERPDGSNFTLKIRSTKLEDSAMYFCASRDWRFSYNEQFFGPGTRLTVL.

V is TRBV4-2 and J is TRBJ2-1; TRBD2 agrees at 11 bases. There are 14 residues in the CDR3. CDR1 is LGHNA and CDR2 is YNFKEQ in the germline V gene. Trimming took 0 bases from V and 10 from J; bases not matched to a gene: 2. In DNA, the CDR3 is TGTGCCAGCAGCCAAGATACTAGCGGGAGCGAGCAGTTCTTC. Translated, it gives CASSQDTSGSEQFF.

The chain joins TRBV4-1 to TRBJ2-5; weak D call: TRBD1 (6 bases). The CDR3 consists of 18 residues. V lost 0 bases and J 5 bases, leaving 22 bases between the germline ends. From germline, CDR1 is MGHRA and CDR2 YSYEKL. The CDR3 loop is CASSQDGTGRSLRETQYF. The CDR3 bases are TGCGCCAGCAGCCAAGATGGTACAGGGCGATCGCTGCGGGAGACCCAGTACTTC.

This chain uses TRBV9 with TRBJ2-1, with 11 bases fitting TRBD2. The CDR3 loop spans 15 amino acids. CDR1 is SGDLS and CDR2 is YYNGEE in the germline V gene. V gave up 4 bases and J gave up 4 bases; unmatched junction bases: 4. The CDR3 DNA sequence: TGTGCCAGCAGCCCTTCTAGCGGGAGGTACAATGAGCAGTTCTTC. Translated, it gives CASSPSSGRYNEQFF.

This chain links TRBV5-1 with TRBJ1-2, with a possible D match to TRBD1 (5 bases). Trimming removed 0 bases at V and 7 bases at J, with 16 bases between. Germline CDR1 reads SGHRS; CDR2 reads YFSETQ. The CDR3 length is 15 residues. The CDR3 region is CASSLVVGGLTGYTF. CDR3 nucleotides: TGCGCCAGCAGCTTGGTCGTGGGGGGTCTGACTGGCTACACCTTC.

The chain carries TRBV5-1 and TRBJ2-1; D is unclear. CDR3 length: 16 amino acids. The germline gives CDR1 SGHRS, CDR2 YFSETQ. The ends were cut back, 0 bases at V and 0 bases at J, with 10 bases in the middle. The CDR3 bases are TGCGCCAGCAGCTTGGTTGGGTGGAGCTCCTACAATGAGCAGTTCTTC. Protein product: CASSLVGWSSYNEQFF.

The chain employs TRBV2 and TRBJ1-2, with a tentative D call TRBD1 (5 bases). Germline lookup yields CDR1 SNHLY and CDR2 FYNNEI. V was clipped by 5 bases and J by 7 bases, with 11 bases between them. This CDR3 comprises 12 residues. The CDR3 region is CASSRSGGGYTF. CDR3 DNA: TGTGCCAGCAGTCGAAGTGGGGGTGGCTACACCTTC.

The chain employs TRBV5-4 and TRBJ2-1, with 7 positions matching TRBD1. CDR3 length: 15 amino acids. V was clipped by 7 bases and J by 0 bases; unmatched bases: 7. The germline CDR1 and CDR2 sequences are SGHNT and YYREEE (reference sequence). Here the CDR3 DNA reads TGTGCCAGCGGCAAAGGGGGCCCCTCCTACAATGAGCAGTTCTTC. Residues: CASGKGGPSYNEQFF. Drawing the rest from reference TRBV5-4 and TRBJ2-1, the complete variable domain is ETGVTQSPTHLIKTRGQQVTLRCSSQSGHNTVSWYQQALGQGPQFIFQYYREEENGRGNFPPRFSGLQFPNYSSELNVNALELDDSALYLCASGKGGPSYNEQFFGPGTRLTVL.

CDR3 sequence: CATSRGLSGTRDYEQYF. In nucleotides, the CDR3 is TGTGCCACCAGCAGAGGCCTTTCCGGGACGCGAGACTACGAGCAGTACTTC. This chain joins TRBV15 and TRBJ2-7; D is tentatively TRBD1 or TRBD2 (5 bases each). The CDR3 length is 17 residues. Trimming took off 1 base at V and 3 bases at J, with 19 bases between the two ends. Per germline, CDR1 LNHNV and CDR2 YYDKDF (reference sequence).

This clone has only one observation. J is TRBJ2-2 and V is TRBV30; D may be TRBD1 or TRBD2 (5 bases each). The V end lost 0 bases, the J end lost 4 bases, and 9 bases lay between the germline ends. The CDR3 loop spans 14 amino acids. Germline V gives CDR1 GTSNPN, CDR2 SVGIG (reference sequence). The CDR3 coding sequence is TGTGCCTGGAGTGTTTTTGGGGGCACCGGGGAGCTGTTTTTT. Translated, it gives CAWSVFGGTGELFF.

CDR3 loop: CASSQGTSGNLFEQYF. Here the CDR3 DNA reads TGCGCCAGCAGCCAGGGGACTAGCGGGAACCTCTTTGAGCAGTACTTC. The V and J genes are TRBV4-1 and TRBJ2-7; 13 positions match TRBD2. The CDR3 has 16 amino acids. Germline-derived CDR1 and CDR2 are MGHRA and YSYEKL. V dropped 3 bases and J dropped 7; count of bases not matched to a gene: 9.